The 30 T cell receptor beta chains below were found in one sample sequenced in a study of OX40 agonist ivuxolimab in advanced cancers. Libraries were prepared by immunoSEQ multiplex PCR; TCRdb keeps only in-frame clonotypes and omits some of them. The table includes about 58,000 clones, around 84% detected once. The sequenced sample was CD4+ or CD8+ T cells sorted from blood, obtained in a trial of the OX40 agonist ivuxolimab. These receptors were taken from an adult with an advanced solid tumor such as melanoma, head and neck, liver or kidney cancer.

The chain combines TRBV7-6 with TRBJ2-7, with 8 positions matching TRBD1. CDR3 length equals 15 residues. Germline-derived CDR1 and CDR2 are SGHVS and FNYEAQ. With V trimmed by 3 bases and J by 0 bases, 4 bases remained unmatched. The CDR3 DNA reads TGTGCCAGCAGCTTGGGCGGACAGGGCTCCTACGAGCAGTACTTC. This sequence encodes CASSLGGQGSYEQYF.

This chain uses TRBV27 with TRBJ1-1; TRBD1 agrees at 7 bases. Germline CDR1 and CDR2: MNHEY and SMNVEV (reference sequence). The CDR3 is made up of 15 amino acids. V was clipped by 5 bases and J by 5 bases; unmatched bases: 11. As DNA, the CDR3 is TGTGCCAGCAGTCTCTTGACAGGGCGTGGGACTGAAGCTTTCTTT. Its protein product is CASSLLTGRGTEAFF.

The genes are TRBV25-1 and TRBJ2-3; maybe TRBD2 (5 bases). Germline V gene sequence: CDR1 MGHDK, CDR2 SYGVNS. V was shortened by 5 bases and J by 5 bases, with 11 bases between the two germline ends. CDR3 length equals 13 residues. CDR3 bases: TGTGCCAGCAGTCCGGGGTCGGTAGATACGCAGTATTTT. Translated: CASSPGSVDTQYF. Full variable domain (missing parts from reference TRBV25-1 and TRBJ2-3): EADIYQTPRYLVIGTGKKITLECSQTMGHDKMYWYQQDPGMELHLIHYSYGVNSTEKGDLSSESTVSRIRTEHFPLTLESARPSHTSQYLCASSPGSVDTQYFGPGTRLTVL.

The chain carries TRBV11-2 and TRBJ1-2; maybe TRBD1 (5 bases). The germline CDR1 and CDR2 sequences are SGHAT and FQNNGV. The CDR3 consists of 13 residues. V was trimmed by 1 base and J by 6 bases, leaving 9 bases between them. CDR3 nucleotides: TGTGCCAGCAGCTTAGGACAGTTGGATGGCTACACCTTC. Translating it yields CASSLGQLDGYTF.

The rearrangement links TRBV4-1 to TRBJ2-3; 8 nucleotides align to TRBD2. CDR3 length: 18 amino acids. V lost 4 bases, J lost 1 base, and 13 bases stayed unmatched. Germline CDR1 and CDR2: MGHRA and YSYEKL. The CDR3 loop reads CASSPEGAGTSGTDTQYF. CDR3 DNA: TGCGCCAGCAGCCCTGAGGGCGCAGGGACTAGTGGCACAGATACGCAGTATTTT.

The V and J genes are TRBV6-1 and TRBJ1-5; TRBD1 is a possible D gene (5 bases). V was shortened by 8 bases and J by 1 base, with 15 bases between the two germline ends. This CDR3 contains 15 residues. The V gene's germline CDR1 is MNHNS and CDR2 SASEGT. DNA of the CDR3: TGTGCCAGCCGTTTCGGGACGCCGAGCAATCAGCCCCAGCATTTT. It specifies CASRFGTPSNQPQHF.

The V and J genes are TRBV6-1 and TRBJ1-2, with D maybe TRBD1 (6 bases). Trimming took off 2 bases at V and 0 bases at J, with 10 bases between the two ends. Germline values: CDR1 MNHNS, CDR2 SASEGT. The CDR3 covers 15 residues. The CDR3 loop is CASSEKGGPNYGYTF. The DNA for the CDR3 is TGTGCCAGCAGTGAAAAGGGGGGTCCTAACTATGGCTACACCTTC.

The chain couples TRBV11-2 to TRBJ1-3; D not resolved. The ends were cut back, 6 bases at V and 2 bases at J, with 11 bases in the middle. Looked up from germline, CDR1 is SGHAT and CDR2 is FQNNGV. This CDR3 is built from 14 residues. The CDR3 protein is CASSPLGTGNTIYF. The CDR3 nucleotides are TGTGCCAGCAGTCCGTTGGGGACTGGAAACACCATATATTTT.

The V call is TRBV19, the J call TRBJ1-2; tentative D call: TRBD1 (6 bases). The CDR3 length is 15 residues. Germline V gene lookup returns CDR1 LNHDA and CDR2 SQIVND (reference sequence). V dropped 2 bases and J dropped 6 bases, with 16 bases sitting between them. The chain's CDR3 is CASSINRGGLDGYTF. CDR3 DNA sequence: TGTGCCAGTAGTATAAATCGAGGGGGATTGGATGGCTACACCTTC.

The chain recombines TRBV25-1 with TRBJ1-2, with TRBD1 as a possible D gene (5 bases). The germline gives CDR1 MGHDK, CDR2 SYGVNS. The CDR3 is 15 residues long. V shed 2 bases and J shed 3 bases, with 13 bases lying between them. The CDR3: CASSEAGTRDYGYTF. CDR3 in DNA: TGTGCCAGCAGTGAAGCGGGGACCCGGGACTATGGCTACACCTTC.

This chain joins TRBV19 and TRBJ1-5; 10 bases fit TRBD1. Trimming removed 3 bases from V and 6 bases from J; junction bases left unmatched: 8. This CDR3 is built from 16 residues. In germline, CDR1 is LNHDA, CDR2 SQIVND (reference sequence). The CDR3 loop reads CASSIHGQGGGQPQHF. The CDR3 DNA reads TGTGCCAGTAGTATTCACGGACAGGGGGGAGGTCAGCCCCAGCATTTT.

The CDR3 sequence is CASSQDRGGNYGYTF. DNA of the CDR3: TGCGCCAGCAGCCAAGATCGAGGGGGCAACTATGGCTACACCTTC. The chain is built from TRBV4-1 and TRBJ1-2; the match to TRBD1 covers 7 bases. Germline-derived CDR1 and CDR2 are MGHRA and YSYEKL. V was pared by 0 bases and J by 2 bases, with 3 bases of the junction left unmatched. This CDR3 is built from 15 residues.

This clone was counted many times. The V gene is TRBV27, the J gene TRBJ1-5; D is possibly TRBD1 (6 bases). This CDR3 is 15 amino acids long. V shed 6 bases and J shed 6 bases, with 18 bases lying between them. The germline V gene has CDR1 MNHEY and CDR2 SMNVEV (reference sequence). The CDR3 DNA follows: TGTGCCAGCAGCCCTCCCGGGGGCAGGTTTCAGCCCCAGCATTTT. Translating gives CASSPPGGRFQPQHF.

This clone was observed a single time. This rearrangement joins TRBV5-1 to TRBJ2-3, with TRBD2 identical over 11 bases. V lost 0 bases to trimming and J lost 4 bases; unmatched junction nucleotides: 4. Germline V gene sequence: CDR1 SGHRS, CDR2 YFSETQ. The CDR3 is 16 amino acids. The CDR3 region is CASSLGLAGTPDTQYF. The CDR3 region has the DNA TGCGCCAGCAGCTTGGGACTAGCGGGGACTCCAGATACGCAGTATTTT.

The CDR3, as DNA: TGTGCCAGCAGCCCGGGCGGGGCCAGTGTTACAGGAGGGTATGGCTACACCTTC. It is translated as CASSPGGASVTGGYGYTF. V is TRBV5-4 and J is TRBJ1-2, with D tentatively TRBD1 (5 bases). Deletions cut 4 bases from V and 5 bases from J, with 27 bases between. Per germline, CDR1 SGHNT and CDR2 YYREEE (reference sequence). This CDR3 region has 18 residues.

This chain joins TRBV6-5 and TRBJ1-1; D perhaps matches TRBD1 (6 bases). The CDR3 length is 14 residues. Between the trimmed V and J ends, which lost 6 bases and 4 bases, there was a span of 15 bases. Germline V CDR1 and CDR2: MNHEY, SVGAGI. For the CDR3, the DNA is TGTGCCAGCAGCCCGCCCGGGGGCGGCACTGAAGCTTTCTTT. It yields the protein CASSPPGGGTEAFF.

CDR3: CASSPRGLGTEAFF. In nucleotides, the CDR3 is TGCGCCAGCAGCCCCAGGGGGCTTGGCACTGAAGCTTTCTTT. V gene TRBV5-1 combines with J gene TRBJ1-1; TRBD1 matches 8 bases. Germline loops: CDR1 SGHRS, CDR2 YFSETQ. V dropped 4 bases and J dropped 4; count of bases not matched to a gene: 6. The length of the CDR3 is 14 residues.

This rearrangement joins TRBV18 to TRBJ1-1; TRBD1 aligns across 7 bases. Unmatched junction bases numbered 4, after V lost 0 bases and J lost 3 bases. The V gene's germline CDR1 is KGHSH and CDR2 LQKENI. CDR3 length equals 15 residues. This CDR3 is CASSPPPGGYTEAFF. For the CDR3, the DNA is TGTGCCAGCTCACCACCGCCAGGGGGGTACACTGAAGCTTTCTTT. Full variable domain (outside the CDR3, taken from reference TRBV18 and TRBJ1-1): NAGVMQNPRHLVRRRGQEARLRCSPMKGHSHVYWYRQLPEEGLKFMVYLQKENIIDESGMPKERFSAEFPKEGPSILRIQQVVRGDSAAYFCASSPPPGGYTEAFFGQGTRLTVV.

This clone was recorded a few times. The chain couples TRBV5-1 to TRBJ2-1; 11 bases map to TRBD2. Germline V gene lookup returns CDR1 SGHRS and CDR2 YFSETQ. The length of the CDR3 is 15 residues. V trimming: 5 bases; J trimming: 2 bases; junction bases outside the gene matches: 3. CDR3 sequence (DNA): TGCGCCAGCAGGGTACTAGCGGGGGCCTACAATGAGCAGTTCTTC. Residues: CASRVLAGAYNEQFF.

The gene calls are TRBV11-3 and TRBJ2-1, with a weak D call TRBD2 (5 bases). Looked up from germline, CDR1 is SGHNT and CDR2 is YENEEA. The germline V and J ends were trimmed by 1 base and 9 bases, with 13 bases remaining between them. This CDR3 has 14 residues. CDR3 region: CASSLGSGGGEQFF. Here the CDR3 DNA reads TGTGCCAGCAGCTTAGGTTCCGGCGGAGGTGAGCAGTTCTTC.

V is TRBV5-6 and J is TRBJ2-2; 8 bases align to TRBD2. Germline CDR1 SGHDT, CDR2 YYEEEE. The length of the CDR3 is 16 residues. V gave up 1 base and J gave up 0 bases; unmatched junction bases: 2. In nucleotides, the CDR3 is TGTGCCAGCAGCTTGCGGGGGGGCACGAACACCGGGGAGCTGTTTTTT. Translation gives CASSLRGGTNTGELFF.

This CDR3 reads CASYPGRGANTGELFF. The DNA of the CDR3 is TGTGCCAGCTACCCGGGCCGGGGGGCGAACACCGGGGAGCTGTTTTTT. This sequence joins TRBV18 and TRBJ2-2; the match to TRBD2 covers 7 bases. Germline trimming cut 7 bases from V and 0 bases from J; bases unmatched to any gene: 8. From germline, CDR1 is KGHSH and CDR2 LQKENI. CDR3 length: 16 amino acids.

The J gene is TRBJ2-2, the V gene TRBV5-1, with 7 bases matching TRBD2. Germline loops: CDR1 SGHRS, CDR2 YFSETQ. V was clipped by 4 bases and J by 6 bases; unmatched bases: 3. The CDR3 runs to 13 residues. In DNA form, the CDR3 reads TGCGCCAGCAGCCGACTAGCTCCCGGGGAGCTGTTTTTT. Translated: CASSRLAPGELFF.

This rearrangement joins TRBV6-1 to TRBJ1-4; D not resolved. Looked up from germline, CDR1 is MNHNS and CDR2 is SASEGT. V lost 3 bases to trimming and J lost 1 base, with 9 bases between them. The CDR3 is 15 residues long. CDR3 nucleotide sequence: TGTGCCAGCAGTGATGGGGTCAGAACTAATGAAAAACTGTTTTTT. Its protein is CASSDGVRTNEKLFF.

This chain joins TRBV6-1 and TRBJ1-4; D perhaps matches TRBD1 (6 bases). Trimming stripped 4 bases from V and 6 bases from J, with 18 bases between. Germline CDR1 is MNHNS and CDR2 is SASEGT. This CDR3 is 16 amino acids long. This CDR3 reads CASSGTNRASYEKLFF. DNA of the CDR3: TGTGCCAGCAGTGGAACAAACAGGGCATCGTATGAAAAACTGTTTTTT.

This chain uses TRBV6-5 with TRBJ2-5; the D gene is possibly TRBD1 (6 bases). Germline V gene data show CDR1 as MNHEY and CDR2 as SVGAGI. The V end was cut by 9 bases, the J end by 1 base, with 15 bases between. The CDR3 is 14 residues long. CDR3 nucleotide sequence: TGTGCCAGTGCATCCGGGACACTCCAAGAGACCCAGTACTTC. As protein: CASASGTLQETQYF.

The rearrangement uses TRBV7-2 and TRBJ2-1; D possibly uses TRBD1 or TRBD2 (6 bases each). V shed 1 base and J shed 7 bases, with 14 bases lying between them. The CDR3 sequence is 15 residues long. The germline gives CDR1 SGHTA, CDR2 FQGNSA. CDR3 region: CASSLVGGYGNEQFF. The CDR3 region has the DNA TGTGCCAGCAGCTTAGTAGGGGGGTACGGAAATGAGCAGTTCTTC.

The chain combines TRBV6-1 with TRBJ1-2; 9 nucleotides agree with TRBD1. This CDR3 has 15 residues. Germline-derived CDR1 and CDR2 are MNHNS and SASEGT. After removal of 5 bases from V and 2 bases from J, the junction contained 6 bases not matched to a gene. The CDR3 bases are TGTGCCAGCAGTAGGCCGGGACAGGGAAACTATGGCTACACCTTC. It codes for CASSRPGQGNYGYTF.

CDR3 DNA: TGTGCCAGCAGCCCCCAAGACAGCATCTATGGCTACACCTTC. Protein: CASSPQDSIYGYTF. The chain joins TRBV7-8 to TRBJ1-2; tentatively, D is TRBD1 (5 bases). Germline CDR1 and CDR2: SGHVS and FQNEAQ. V lost 5 bases and J lost 4, with 14 bases in between. The CDR3 totals 14 residues.

The table lists this clone with a few counts. The chain couples TRBV4-1 to TRBJ1-1; tentative D call: TRBD1 (6 bases). The V gene lost 3 bases and the J gene lost 3 bases, with 14 bases spanning the gap. The CDR3 totals 15 residues. The germline gives CDR1 MGHRA, CDR2 YSYEKL. CDR3 nucleotide sequence: TGCGCCAGCAGCCACCCCCTTAGGGGGGACACTGAAGCTTTCTTT. This sequence encodes CASSHPLRGDTEAFF.